This passage covers 24 T cell receptor beta chains from one sample sequenced in a study of T cell responses to AZD1222 COVID-19 vaccine. Produced via immunoSEQ multiplex PCR; TCRdb's table is partial and in-frame only. This sample has about 210,000 clones; around 94% occur once, and the top ten carry over 1.5%. This sample comprised peripheral blood, obtained 28 days after the second dose of the MenACWY control vaccine. The origin of the receptors is an adult who received the MenACWY meningococcal vaccine as a control.

The chain uses TRBV29-1 and TRBJ2-3, with D perhaps matching TRBD1 (5 bases). Germline V lookup: CDR1 SQVTM, CDR2 ANQGSEA. The length of the CDR3 is 14 residues. CDR3 amino acids: CTPWGSLYTDTQYF. The CDR3 coding sequence is TGCACCCCTTGGGGCAGCCTGTACACAGATACGCAGTATTTT.

The genes are TRBV5-4 and TRBJ1-2, with 7 bases fitting TRBD1. CDR3 length: 13 residues. The V segment lost 7 bases and the J segment 8 bases; nucleotides outside the gene matches: 11. Germline lookup yields CDR1 SGHNT and CDR2 YYREEE (reference sequence). The CDR3 here is CASRPGRGLGYTF. CDR3 nucleotide sequence: TGTGCCAGCCGGCCTGGCAGGGGGTTAGGCTACACCTTC.

The chain employs TRBV6-5 and TRBJ1-5; D is undetermined. The CDR3 has 14 residues. Per the germline V gene, CDR1 is MNHEY and CDR2 is SVGAGI. V was clipped by 8 bases and J by 0 bases, with 11 bases between them. The CDR3 sequence: CASGSLYSNQPQHF. In DNA form, the CDR3 reads TGTGCCAGCGGTAGTTTGTATAGCAATCAGCCCCAGCATTTT.

Of note for this clone: Other nucleotide sequences from this sample produce the same CDR3. The V and J genes are TRBV27 and TRBJ1-1, with D perhaps TRBD1 (5 bases). The CDR3 covers 12 residues. Germline CDR1 reads MNHEY; CDR2 reads SMNVEV (reference sequence). V was clipped by 5 bases and J by 5 bases, with 9 bases between them. The CDR3 DNA is TGTGCCAGCAGTCCCGGGGGAACTGAAGCTTTCTTT. This encodes CASSPGGTEAFF.

This chain joins TRBV9 and TRBJ2-5; no firm D call. This CDR3 is 13 amino acids long. The V end was cut by 0 bases, the J end by 10 bases, with 13 bases between. Germline loops: CDR1 SGDLS, CDR2 YYNGEE. CDR3 DNA sequence: TGTGCCAGCAGCGTAGCCTTGGATCCGTACCAGTACTTC. This gives the protein CASSVALDPYQYF.

In DNA form, the CDR3 reads TGTGCCAGCAGGCCATTACCAACGGACTACTACGAGCAGTACTTC. This translates into CASRPLPTDYYEQYF. The rearrangement joins TRBV6-5 to TRBJ2-7, with D maybe TRBD2 (6 bases). Per the germline V gene, CDR1 is MNHEY and CDR2 is SVGAGI. V lost 6 bases, J lost 3 bases, and 18 bases lay in between. The CDR3 runs 15 residues.

V and J are TRBV27 and TRBJ2-7, with 11 bases fitting TRBD2. This CDR3 contains 16 residues. Germline trimming cut 6 bases from V and 6 bases from J; bases unmatched to any gene: 13. Germline assignment: CDR1 MNHEY and CDR2 SMNVEV (reference sequence). The CDR3 DNA reads as TGTGCCAGCAGGGTTTTAGTAACTAGCGGGAGACTCGAGCAGTACTTC. Its translation: CASRVLVTSGRLEQYF.

V and J are TRBV2 and TRBJ2-7; 7 nucleotides agree with TRBD1. The CDR3 contains 15 residues. J lost 2 bases, V lost 3 bases, and 7 bases had no gene match. Germline CDR1 reads SNHLY; CDR2 reads FYNNEI. The CDR3 reads CASSDPGTEPYEQYF. The CDR3 bases are TGTGCCAGCAGTGACCCCGGGACAGAGCCCTACGAGCAGTACTTC.

The chain is built from TRBV7-9 and TRBJ1-2; tentative D call: TRBD1 (5 bases). Germline V gene lookup returns CDR1 SEHNR and CDR2 FQNEAQ (reference sequence). V shed 8 bases and J shed 5 bases, with 18 bases lying between them. The CDR3 spans 14 residues. In nucleotides, the CDR3 is TGTGCCAGCCATCAGGGCCAGACTTCTTATGGCTACACCTTC. Translation gives CASHQGQTSYGYTF.

The V and J genes are TRBV28 and TRBJ1-2; D remains ambiguous. Trimming left V 3 bases short and J 7 bases short, with 6 bases between. Germline loops: CDR1 MDHEN, CDR2 SYDVKM. The CDR3 has 11 residues. The CDR3 sequence: CASSFKSGYTF. DNA for the CDR3: TGTGCCAGCAGTTTTAAGAGTGGCTACACCTTC.

The chain links TRBV19 to TRBJ2-1; D remains unclear. This CDR3 is built from 13 residues. Trimming removed 3 bases from V and 5 bases from J, with 8 bases in between. Germline CDR1 is LNHDA and CDR2 is SQIVND (reference sequence). The CDR3 region has the DNA TGTGCCAGTAGTATCTTCATGGACAATGAGCAGTTCTTC. Translating it yields CASSIFMDNEQFF.

This clone was detected once. The chain is built from TRBV10-3 and TRBJ2-7; perhaps TRBD1 as D (6 bases). CDR3 length: 15 residues. V was pared by 6 bases and J by 3 bases, with 18 bases between. Germline loops: CDR1 ENHRY, CDR2 SYGVKD. The CDR3 loop is CAIRTPRQDNYEQYF. For the CDR3, the DNA is TGTGCCATCAGGACTCCGAGACAGGATAACTACGAGCAGTACTTC.

This sequence joins TRBV28 and TRBJ1-1, with D maybe TRBD1 (5 bases). V gave up 3 bases and J gave up 3 bases, with 14 bases separating them. The CDR3 contains 15 residues. Germline CDR1 is MDHEN and CDR2 is SYDVKM. CDR3 in DNA: TGTGCCAGCAGTTTGTTTGGGGGAAGGGACACTGAAGCTTTCTTT. Translated, it gives CASSLFGGRDTEAFF.

This chain connects TRBV29-1 to TRBJ1-2; 10 nucleotides match TRBD1. With V trimmed by 6 bases and J by 4 bases, 5 bases remained unmatched. The CDR3 runs to 13 residues. Per germline, CDR1 SQVTM and CDR2 ANQGSEA. CDR3 region: CSVARDRGYGYTF. CDR3 bases: TGCAGCGTCGCGAGGGACAGGGGCTATGGCTACACCTTC.

This chain links TRBV25-1 with TRBJ1-4, with 7 bases that match TRBD1. This CDR3 region has 14 residues. Germline CDR1 MGHDK, CDR2 SYGVNS. With 6 bases clipped from V and 6 bases from J, the junction kept 7 bases outside the gene matches. The DNA of the CDR3 is TGTGCCAGCAGAGGGGACAGAGGAGATGAAAAACTGTTTTTT. The encoded protein is CASRGDRGDEKLFF.

The chain carries TRBV9 and TRBJ2-5, with 8 nucleotides matching TRBD1. CDR1 is SGDLS and CDR2 is YYNGEE in the germline V gene. Trimming at V came to 4 bases and at J to 2 bases, leaving 4 bases not matched to a gene. The CDR3 extends over 14 amino acids. The CDR3 protein is CASSPTGGQETQYF. The CDR3 nucleotides read TGTGCCAGCAGCCCAACAGGGGGGCAAGAGACCCAGTACTTC. The entire variable domain, with the rest obtained from reference TRBV9 and TRBJ2-5, is as follows: DSGVTQTPKHLITATGQRVTLRCSPRSGDLSVYWYQQSLDQGLQFLIQYYNGEERAKGNILERFSAQQFPDLHSELNLSSLELGDSALYFCASSPTGGQETQYFGPGTRLLVL.

J is TRBJ2-1 and V is TRBV6-5; TRBD2 aligns across 10 bases. Trimming took 6 bases from V and 4 from J; bases not matched to a gene: 3. Germline values: CDR1 MNHEY, CDR2 SVGAGI. The CDR3 length is 14 residues. The CDR3 reads CASRAGGQYNEQFF. The CDR3 DNA follows: TGTGCCAGCAGAGCGGGGGGGCAGTACAATGAGCAGTTCTTC.

V usage is TRBV19 and J usage is TRBJ1-1; the D gene is possibly TRBD1 (6 bases). The CDR3 contains 15 residues. Germline lookup yields CDR1 LNHDA and CDR2 SQIVND (reference sequence). The germline V and J ends were trimmed by 4 bases and 0 bases, with 12 bases remaining between them. This CDR3 is CASSTSDSVNTEAFF. CDR3 coding DNA: TGTGCCAGTAGTACCTCGGACAGTGTGAACACTGAAGCTTTCTTT.

The rearrangement links TRBV7-3 to TRBJ2-2; TRBD2 matches at 7 bases. The CDR3 spans 14 residues. Looked up from germline, CDR1 is SGHTA and CDR2 is FQGTGA. With 3 bases clipped from V and 4 bases from J, the junction kept 2 bases outside the gene matches. The DNA for the CDR3 is TGTGCCAGCAGCTTTTCGGGAGGCACCGGGGAGCTGTTTTTT. Protein: CASSFSGGTGELFF.

This chain joins TRBV7-2 and TRBJ2-7; the match to TRBD1 covers 11 bases. This CDR3 region has 15 residues. J gave up 3 bases and V 4 bases, and 5 bases lay outside the gene matches. Germline V CDR1 and CDR2: SGHTA, FQGNSA. Written as DNA, the CDR3 is TGTGCCAGCAGCTGGGGACAGGGGGGACTCTACGAGCAGTACTTC. Amino acid sequence: CASSWGQGGLYEQYF. Complete variable domain (other parts from reference TRBV7-2 and TRBJ2-7): GAGVSQSPSNKVTEKGKDVELRCDPISGHTALYWYRQSLGQGLEFLIYFQGNSAPDKSGLPSDRFSAERTGGSVSTLTIQRTQQEDSAVYLCASSWGQGGLYEQYFGPGTRLTVT.

This clone was counted a single time. V gene TRBV5-1 combines with J gene TRBJ2-7; TRBD1 aligns across 11 bases. V was pared by 7 bases and J by 0 bases, with 3 bases of the junction left unmatched. This CDR3 has 14 residues. The germline gives CDR1 SGHRS, CDR2 YFSETQ. DNA of the CDR3: TGCGCCAGCGGGACAGGGGGTAACTCCTACGAGCAGTACTTC. Translating gives CASGTGGNSYEQYF.

The rearrangement uses TRBV7-2 and TRBJ2-5; 11 positions agree with TRBD1. The CDR3 covers 17 residues. From germline, CDR1 is SGHTA and CDR2 FQGNSA. V lost 5 bases, J lost 4 bases, and 12 bases stayed unmatched. CDR3: CASSLGQRTGGAETQYF. In nucleotides, the CDR3 is TGTGCCAGCAGCCTTGGTCAACGGACAGGGGGCGCAGAGACCCAGTACTTC.

This rearrangement joins TRBV28 to TRBJ2-3, with D possibly matching TRBD1 (5 bases). Germline-derived CDR1 and CDR2 are MDHEN and SYDVKM. The CDR3 spans 14 residues. Trimming removed 3 bases from V and 2 bases from J, with 9 bases in between. CDR3 sequence: CASSLSGNTDTQYF. In DNA, the CDR3 is TGTGCCAGCAGTTTGTCAGGGAACACAGATACGCAGTATTTT. Combining the CDR3 with reference TRBV28 and TRBJ2-3 gives the whole variable domain DVKVTQSSRYLVKRTGEKVFLECVQDMDHENMFWYRQDPGLGLRLIYFSYDVKMKEKGDIPEGYSVSREKKERFSLILESASTNQTSMYLCASSLSGNTDTQYFGPGTRLTVL.

This clone was seen many times. CDR3 sequence: CASTAPPSYNEQFF. CDR3 sequence (DNA): TGTGCCAGTACGGCCCCGCCGTCCTACAATGAGCAGTTCTTC. This chain uses TRBV19 with TRBJ2-1; D unclear. V lost 7 bases to trimming and J lost 1 base, with 11 bases between them. CDR1 is LNHDA, CDR2 SQIVND, per germline (reference sequence). The CDR3 covers 14 residues.